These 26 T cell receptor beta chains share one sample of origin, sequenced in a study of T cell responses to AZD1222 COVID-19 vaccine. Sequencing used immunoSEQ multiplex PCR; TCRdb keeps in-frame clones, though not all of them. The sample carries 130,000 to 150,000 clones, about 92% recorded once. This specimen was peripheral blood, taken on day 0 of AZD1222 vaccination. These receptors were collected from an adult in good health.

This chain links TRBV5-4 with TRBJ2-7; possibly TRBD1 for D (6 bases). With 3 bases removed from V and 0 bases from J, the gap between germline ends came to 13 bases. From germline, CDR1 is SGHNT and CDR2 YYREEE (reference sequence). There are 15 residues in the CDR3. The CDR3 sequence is CASSSPTGGSYEQYF. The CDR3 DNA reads TGTGCCAGCAGCTCGCCGACAGGTGGCTCCTACGAGCAGTACTTC.

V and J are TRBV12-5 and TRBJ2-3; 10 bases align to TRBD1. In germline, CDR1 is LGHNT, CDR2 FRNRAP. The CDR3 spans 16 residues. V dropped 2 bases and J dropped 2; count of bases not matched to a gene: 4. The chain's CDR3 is CASGLLTGGTTDTQYF. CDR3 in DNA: TGTGCTAGTGGTTTGCTGACAGGGGGCACCACAGATACGCAGTATTTT.

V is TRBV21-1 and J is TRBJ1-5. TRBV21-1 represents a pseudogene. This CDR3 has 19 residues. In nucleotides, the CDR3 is TGTGCCAGCAGCAAAGTTAGGAGCCTCATTGGCCATAGCAATCAGCCCCAGCATTTT. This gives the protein CASSKVRSLIGHSNQPQHF.

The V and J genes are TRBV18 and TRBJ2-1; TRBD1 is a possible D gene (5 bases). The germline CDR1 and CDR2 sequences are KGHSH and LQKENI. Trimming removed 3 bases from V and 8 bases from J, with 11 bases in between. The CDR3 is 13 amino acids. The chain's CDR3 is CASSPRVDDEQFF. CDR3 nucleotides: TGTGCCAGCTCACCCAGGGTCGACGATGAGCAGTTCTTC.

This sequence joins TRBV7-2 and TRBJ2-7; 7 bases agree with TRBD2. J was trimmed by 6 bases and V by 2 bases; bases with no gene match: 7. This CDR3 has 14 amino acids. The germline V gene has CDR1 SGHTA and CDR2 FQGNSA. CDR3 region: CASSLRVAGSEQYF. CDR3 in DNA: TGTGCCAGCAGCTTAAGGGTAGCGGGTTCCGAGCAGTACTTC. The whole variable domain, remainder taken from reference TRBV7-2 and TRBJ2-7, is GAGVSQSPSNKVTEKGKDVELRCDPISGHTALYWYRQSLGQGLEFLIYFQGNSAPDKSGLPSDRFSAERTGGSVSTLTIQRTQQEDSAVYLCASSLRVAGSEQYFGPGTRLTVT.

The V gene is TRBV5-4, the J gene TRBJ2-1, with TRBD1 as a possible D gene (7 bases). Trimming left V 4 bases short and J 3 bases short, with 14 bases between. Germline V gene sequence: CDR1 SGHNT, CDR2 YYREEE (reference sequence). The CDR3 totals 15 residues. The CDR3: CASSPGGQGYNEQFF. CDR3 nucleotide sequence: TGTGCCAGCAGCCCAGGGGGGCAGGGCTACAATGAGCAGTTCTTC.

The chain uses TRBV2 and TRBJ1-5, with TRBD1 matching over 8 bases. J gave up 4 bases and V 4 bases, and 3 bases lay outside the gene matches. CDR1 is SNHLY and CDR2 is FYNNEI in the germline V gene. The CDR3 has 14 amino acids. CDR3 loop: CASSGNRGNQPQHF. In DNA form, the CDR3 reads TGTGCCAGCAGTGGGAACAGGGGGAATCAGCCCCAGCATTTT.

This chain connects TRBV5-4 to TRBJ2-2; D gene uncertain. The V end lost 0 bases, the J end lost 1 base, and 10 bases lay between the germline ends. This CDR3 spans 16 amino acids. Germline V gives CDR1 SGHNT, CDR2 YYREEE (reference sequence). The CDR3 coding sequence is TGTGCCAGCAGCTTGGGGTGGCCGAAGAACACCGGGGAGCTGTTTTTT. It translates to CASSLGWPKNTGELFF.

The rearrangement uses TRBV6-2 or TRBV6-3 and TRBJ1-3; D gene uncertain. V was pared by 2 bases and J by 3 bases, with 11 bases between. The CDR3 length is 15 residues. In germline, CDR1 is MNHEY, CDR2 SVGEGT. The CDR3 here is CASSYDGFGGNTIYF. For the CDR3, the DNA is TGTGCCAGCAGTTACGACGGGTTCGGTGGAAACACCATATATTTT.

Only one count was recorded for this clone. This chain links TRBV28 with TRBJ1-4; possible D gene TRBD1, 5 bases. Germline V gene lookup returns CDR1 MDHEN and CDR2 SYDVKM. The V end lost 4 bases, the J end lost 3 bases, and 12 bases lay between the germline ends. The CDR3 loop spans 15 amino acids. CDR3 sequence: CASSSPLGPNEKLFF. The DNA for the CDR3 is TGTGCCAGCAGTTCTCCCTTGGGGCCTAATGAAAAACTGTTTTTT.

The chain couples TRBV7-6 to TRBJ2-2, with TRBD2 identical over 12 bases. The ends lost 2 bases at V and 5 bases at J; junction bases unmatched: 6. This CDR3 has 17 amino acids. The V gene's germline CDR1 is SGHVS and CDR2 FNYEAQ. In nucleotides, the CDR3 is TGTGCCAGCAGCTTAATTGGACTAGCGGGGTTAACCGGGGAGCTGTTTTTT. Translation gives CASSLIGLAGLTGELFF.

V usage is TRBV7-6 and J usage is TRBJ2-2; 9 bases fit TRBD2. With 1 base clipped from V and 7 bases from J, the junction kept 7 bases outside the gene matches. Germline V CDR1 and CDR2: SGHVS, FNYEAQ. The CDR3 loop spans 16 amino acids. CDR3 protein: CASSLDGGRAFGELFF. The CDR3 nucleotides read TGTGCCAGCAGCTTAGACGGCGGGAGGGCCTTCGGGGAGCTGTTTTTT.

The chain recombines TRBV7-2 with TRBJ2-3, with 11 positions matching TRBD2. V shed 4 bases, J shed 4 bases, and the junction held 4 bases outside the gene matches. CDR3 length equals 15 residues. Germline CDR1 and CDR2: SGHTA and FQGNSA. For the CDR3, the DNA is TGTGCCAGCAGCTCCACTAGCGGGAGAGCAGATACGCAGTATTTT. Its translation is CASSSTSGRADTQYF.

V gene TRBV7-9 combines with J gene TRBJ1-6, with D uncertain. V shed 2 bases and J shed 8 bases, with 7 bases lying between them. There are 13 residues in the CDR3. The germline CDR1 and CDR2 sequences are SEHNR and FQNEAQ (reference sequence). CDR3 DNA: TGTGCCAGCAGCTTATTCGCCGATTCACCCCTCCACTTT. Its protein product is CASSLFADSPLHF.

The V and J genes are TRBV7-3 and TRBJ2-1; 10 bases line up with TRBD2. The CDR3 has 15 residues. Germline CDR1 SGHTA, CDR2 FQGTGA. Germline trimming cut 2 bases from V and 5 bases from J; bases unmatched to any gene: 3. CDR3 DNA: TGTGCCAGCAGCTTAGAAGCGGGAGGGAACAATGAGCAGTTCTTC. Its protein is CASSLEAGGNNEQFF. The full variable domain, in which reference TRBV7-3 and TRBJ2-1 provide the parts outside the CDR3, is GAGVSQTPSNKVTEKGKYVELRCDPISGHTALYWYRQSLGQGPEFLIYFQGTGAADDSGLPNDRFFAVRPEGSVSTLKIQRTERGDSAVYLCASSLEAGGNNEQFFGPGTRLTVL.

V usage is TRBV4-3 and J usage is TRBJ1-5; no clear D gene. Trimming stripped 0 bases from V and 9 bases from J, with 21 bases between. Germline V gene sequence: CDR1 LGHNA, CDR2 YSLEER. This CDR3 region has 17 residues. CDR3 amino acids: CASSQDLSQDLTPPQHF. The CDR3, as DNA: TGCGCCAGCAGCCAAGATCTGAGCCAGGACCTCACTCCGCCCCAGCATTTT.

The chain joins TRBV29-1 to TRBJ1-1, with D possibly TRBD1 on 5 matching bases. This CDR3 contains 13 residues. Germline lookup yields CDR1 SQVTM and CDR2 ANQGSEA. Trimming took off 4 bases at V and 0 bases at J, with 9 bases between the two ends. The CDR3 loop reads CSVARGMNTEAFF. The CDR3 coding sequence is TGCAGCGTTGCGCGGGGGATGAACACTGAAGCTTTCTTT.

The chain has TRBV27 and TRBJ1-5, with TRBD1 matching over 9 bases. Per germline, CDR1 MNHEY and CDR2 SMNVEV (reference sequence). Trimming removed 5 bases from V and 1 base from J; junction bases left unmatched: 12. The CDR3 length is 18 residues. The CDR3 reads CASSPLRTGVGSNQPQHF. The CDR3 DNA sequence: TGTGCCAGCAGTCCGCTACGGACAGGGGTCGGAAGCAATCAGCCCCAGCATTTT.

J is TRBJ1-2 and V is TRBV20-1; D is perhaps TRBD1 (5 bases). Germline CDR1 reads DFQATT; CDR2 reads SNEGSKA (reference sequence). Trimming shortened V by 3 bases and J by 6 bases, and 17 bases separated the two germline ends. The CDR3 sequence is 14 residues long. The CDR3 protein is CSASRIQGRDGYTF. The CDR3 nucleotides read TGCAGTGCTAGTAGGATCCAGGGTCGAGATGGCTACACCTTC.

In nucleotides, the CDR3 is TGTGCCACCAAGGGGGCTGGCGAAAAACTGTTTTTT. It encodes CATKGAGEKLFF. The genes are TRBV11-2 and TRBJ1-4, with 7 bases aligning to TRBD1. This CDR3 comprises 12 residues. Germline CDR1 and CDR2: SGHAT and FQNNGV. Trimming removed 10 bases from V and 8 bases from J; junction bases left unmatched: 7.

CDR3 DNA sequence: TGTGCCAGCAGGGCGGGCCCCCTACCCCAGCATTTT. This sequence encodes CASRAGPLPQHF. This chain connects TRBV12-3 or TRBV12-4 to TRBJ1-5, with D uncertain. There are 12 residues in the CDR3. The ends were cut back, 6 bases at V and 10 bases at J, with 13 bases in the middle.

The DNA for the CDR3 is TGTGCCAGCGGGAATTGGAACACTGAAGCTTTCTTT. Residues: CASGNWNTEAFF. The chain has TRBV6-5 and TRBJ1-1, with D hard to call. V was shortened by 8 bases and J by 1 base, with 8 bases between the two germline ends. This CDR3 is built from 12 residues. Germline V gives CDR1 MNHEY, CDR2 SVGAGI.

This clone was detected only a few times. Written as DNA, the CDR3 is TGTGCCAGCATCAGCGCCGGGACTTTCGACTCCTACGAGCAGTACTTC. The encoded protein is CASISAGTFDSYEQYF. This chain joins TRBV6-4 and TRBJ2-7; D possibly corresponds to TRBD2 (6 bases). CDR3 length: 16 residues. Germline V CDR1 and CDR2: MRHNA, SNTAGT. Trimming pared 7 bases from V and 0 bases from J, leaving 19 bases between.

In DNA, the CDR3 is TGTGCCAGCAGTGAAGGGACATTTGTCGCGGCCCAGCATTTT. Encoded protein: CASSEGTFVAAQHF. The chain has TRBV2 and TRBJ1-5; D may be TRBD1 (5 bases). Germline V gene sequence: CDR1 SNHLY, CDR2 FYNNEI. The CDR3 runs to 14 residues. Trimming took 1 base from V and 11 from J, leaving 15 bases between them.

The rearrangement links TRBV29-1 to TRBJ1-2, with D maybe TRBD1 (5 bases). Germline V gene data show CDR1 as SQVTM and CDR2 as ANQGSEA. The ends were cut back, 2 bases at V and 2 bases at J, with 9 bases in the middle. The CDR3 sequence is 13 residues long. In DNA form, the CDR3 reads TGCAGCGTTGAACGGACACAGAACTATGGCTACACCTTC. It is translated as CSVERTQNYGYTF.

CDR3 coding DNA: TGTGCCAGCAGTTACGGACCTTCCTCTGGAAACACCATATATTTT. Encoded protein: CASSYGPSSGNTIYF. The V gene is TRBV6-5, the J gene TRBJ1-3, with unresolved D. The CDR3 is made up of 15 amino acids. V gave up 2 bases and J gave up 0 bases, with 8 bases separating them. CDR1 is MNHEY, CDR2 SVGAGI, per germline.